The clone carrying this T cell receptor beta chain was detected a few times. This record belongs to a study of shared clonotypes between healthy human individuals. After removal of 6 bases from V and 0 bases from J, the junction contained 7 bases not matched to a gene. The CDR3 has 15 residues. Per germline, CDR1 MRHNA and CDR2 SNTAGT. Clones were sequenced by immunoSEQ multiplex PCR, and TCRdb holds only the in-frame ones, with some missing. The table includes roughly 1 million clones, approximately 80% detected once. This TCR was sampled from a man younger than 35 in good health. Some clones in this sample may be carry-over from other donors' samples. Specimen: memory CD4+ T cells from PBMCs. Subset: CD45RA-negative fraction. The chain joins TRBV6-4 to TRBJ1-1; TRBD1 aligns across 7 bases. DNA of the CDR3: TGTGCCAGCAGGGAGGGGGCGCGAGTGAACACTGAAGCTTTCTTT. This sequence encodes CASREGARVNTEAFF.